This T cell receptor (beta chain) was sequenced in a study of PD-1 blockade in classical Hodgkin lymphoma (dated by TCRdb to 2018 to 2020). In the study overall: Nivolumab dosing was 3 mg/kg intravenously every 2 weeks, continuing until either disease progression or unacceptable toxicity. The study used CyTOF and TCR beta sequencing to define a peripheral blood immune signature of response to PD-1 blockade in classical Hodgkin lymphoma.

The CDR3 spans 14 residues, from the cysteine through the phenylalanine. Only CDR3 DNA is held: 42 bases, read in frame from base 1. The germline V gene sets CDR1 to SGHRS and CDR2 to YFSETQ. V is pared back by 5 bases and J by 1 base, with 10 bases lying between the germline termini. Overall study results and their limits: Patients starting nivolumab less than 1 year after ASCT had lower diversity and were excluded from later analyses to avoid confounding by immune reconstitution. By C4D1, a significant rise was seen in CD4+ TCR diversity but not in CD8+ TCR diversity (p=0.0027 vs p=0.16), and the rise was most apparent among complete responders (p=0.02). Baseline diversity similar to that of newly diagnosed patients was observed in trial patients achieving complete response, whereas significantly lower diversity was observed in partial responders and progressors. Baseline TCR diversity was reported as lower in newly diagnosed patients than in healthy donors, and lower still in relapsed/refractory patients. Only a single clinical trial cohort was studied, and what caused the repertoire differences, possibly disease activity or prior therapy, remained undefined.

This clone showed up just a few times. This receptor's antigen is unknown. Base quality data are lacking; no much larger clone is found one base away. The Qiagen DNeasy kit was used to extract genomic DNA both from unsorted PBMCs and from the negatively selected CD4+ and CD8+ fractions. Using primers that anneal to V and J segments, immunoSEQ multiplex PCR amplified the TCR beta CDR3 regions. Amplification bias was minimized using a synthetic immune receptor repertoire, and residual bias was removed computationally after sequencing. The source study handled its data this way. Custom Python scripts were used to quantify repertoire diversity as the Shannon entropy index. Unsorted, CD4+ and CD8+ repertoires were analyzed separately, except for combined analyses in which CD4+ and CD8+ sequences were merged in silico. Clonal expansion was defined as at least a 2-fold frequency increase after treatment relative to C1D1, with a pseudocount of 0.5 for undetected baseline clones. Singleton clones were defined as clones with 0 or 1 copy at C1D1, and non-singleton clones were defined as clones with 2 or more copies. Clones expanded in unsorted samples were assigned a CD4+, CD8+ or unknown annotation through matching of protein sequences in sorted samples from the same patient. Diversity changes from C1D1 to C4D1 were tested in paired samples using Wilcoxon tests. In its TCRdb copy, this immuneACCESS table keeps in-frame sequences only and misses some clones. Where compared with another copy, unresolved V genes explain less than half of these, and the others have no known cause. The DNA was the basis for D and trimming; V, J and clone size are from that table. For this sample the table gives around 4,100 clones, of which around three fifths were detected only once. The ten most abundant clones make up more than 35% of the sample.

The time point label, as the study defines it: cycle 1 day 1 (C1D1), immediately before nivolumab initiation. All trial patients had relapsed after autologous stem cell transplantation, with cohorts A, B and C differing in prior brentuximab vedotin exposure. The trial cohort included roughly 60 patients with relapsed/refractory classical Hodgkin lymphoma, and each patient had a best overall response of complete response, partial response or progressive disease. Single-agent nivolumab was administered to trial patients in the multi-cohort phase II CheckMate 205 trial. An independent review committee assessed best overall response by applying the 2007 International Working Group response criteria. Trial PBMCs were collected immediately before nivolumab initiation (C1D1) and during therapy at cycle 2 day 1 and cycle 4 day 1. After peripheral blood was drawn into 8 mL Vacutainer Cell Preparation Tubes, PBMCs were isolated by centrifugation and then cryopreserved.

The rearranged segments are TRBV5-1 and TRBJ2-1, with the D gene not clear enough to name. The input for sequencing was peripheral blood mononuclear cells (PBMCs), taken at baseline. The receptor's source is a human donor with classical Hodgkin lymphoma. The CDR3 loop reads CASRQQVSYNEQFF. In nucleotide form, the sequence is TGCGCCAGCAGGCAGCAGGTTTCCTACAATGAGCAGTTCTTC.